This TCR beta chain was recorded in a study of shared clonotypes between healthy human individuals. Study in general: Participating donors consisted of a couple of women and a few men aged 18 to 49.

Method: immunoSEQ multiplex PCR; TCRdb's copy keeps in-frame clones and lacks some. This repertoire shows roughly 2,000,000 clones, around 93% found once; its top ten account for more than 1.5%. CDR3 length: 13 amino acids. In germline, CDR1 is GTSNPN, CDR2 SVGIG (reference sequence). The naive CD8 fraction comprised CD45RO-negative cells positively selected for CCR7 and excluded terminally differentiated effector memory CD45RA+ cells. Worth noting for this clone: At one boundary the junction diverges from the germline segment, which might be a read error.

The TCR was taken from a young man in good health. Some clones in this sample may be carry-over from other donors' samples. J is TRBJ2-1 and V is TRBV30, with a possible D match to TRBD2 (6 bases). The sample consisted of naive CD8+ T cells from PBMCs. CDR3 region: CGSSPLLYNEQFF. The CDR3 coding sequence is TGCGGGAGCTCCCCCCTGTTATACAATGAGCAGTTCTTC.